Each of the 23 T cell receptor beta chains below was sequenced from the same sample in a study of blood T cell repertoires in COVID-19. The table came from immunoSEQ multiplex PCR; TCRdb's copy has only in-frame clones and leaves some out. This sample yields around 94,000 clones, of which approximately 86% are seen a single time; roughly 5.2% belongs to the top ten. Sequencing was performed on peripheral blood. The receptor set was obtained from a woman aged 45 to 65 with COVID-19, enrolled during active disease.

This clone has just one count. The J gene is TRBJ2-7, the V gene TRBV6-5, with TRBD1 matching over 7 bases. Losses at the gene ends were 6 bases for V and 3 bases for J; bases not matched to a gene: 5. The CDR3 loop spans 13 amino acids. Germline values: CDR1 MNHEY, CDR2 SVGAGI. The CDR3 nucleotides read TGTGCCAGCAGCGACAGGGTCGTCTACGAGCAGTACTTC. It yields the protein CASSDRVVYEQYF.

The chain carries TRBV20-1 and TRBJ2-7; D is ambiguous. The V end lost 1 base, the J end lost 5 bases, and 6 bases lay between the germline ends. There are 11 residues in the CDR3. Looked up from germline, CDR1 is DFQATT and CDR2 is SNEGSKA (reference sequence). DNA for the CDR3: TGCAGTGCTAGAGGCGGCGACGAGCAGTACTTC. Amino acids: CSARGGDEQYF.

A single count supports this clone. The chain links TRBV12-5 to TRBJ1-5; D perhaps matches TRBD1 (6 bases). This CDR3 spans 14 amino acids. Germline V gene data show CDR1 as LGHNT and CDR2 as FRNRAP. Trimming cost V 3 bases and J 3 bases, with 9 bases left between them. Here the CDR3 DNA reads TGTGCTAGTGGTTTACAGGGACCCAATCAGCCCCAGCATTTT. Protein sequence: CASGLQGPNQPQHF.

For the CDR3, the DNA is TGTGCCAGCAGCGCCGAATCGACGGGTGGCTACACCTTC. This encodes CASSAESTGGYTF. This chain links TRBV7-6 with TRBJ1-2, with D unclear. V was cut by 5 bases and J by 7 bases, with 14 bases left in between. The CDR3 is 13 residues long. Germline V gene data show CDR1 as SGHVS and CDR2 as FNYEAQ.

This clone was counted many times. The chain carries TRBV5-4 and TRBJ2-7, with 11 bases aligning to TRBD2. The junction had 8 bases not matched to a gene; V was cut back by 4 bases and J by 2 bases. CDR3 length equals 16 residues. Per the germline V gene, CDR1 is SGHNT and CDR2 is YYREEE (reference sequence). Written as DNA, the CDR3 is TGTGCCAGCAGCGCCGGGCTAGCGGGGGGTGCCTACGAGCAGTACTTC. Amino acids: CASSAGLAGGAYEQYF.

The V gene is TRBV7-8, the J gene TRBJ1-2; 8 bases are shared with TRBD1. CDR1 is SGHVS, CDR2 FQNEAQ, per germline. The V and J ends lost 5 bases and 4 bases, in that order; junction bases with no gene match: 6. CDR3 length: 14 residues. The CDR3 DNA reads as TGTGCCAGCAGCCGAGGACAGGGAGGCTATGGCTACACCTTC. Its translation is CASSRGQGGYGYTF. Full variable domain (remainder filled in from reference TRBV7-8 and TRBJ1-2): GAGVSQSPRYKVAKRGQDVALRCDPISGHVSLFWYQQALGQGPEFLTYFQNEAQLDKSGLPSDRFFAERPEGSVSTLKIQRTQQEDSAVYLCASSRGQGGYGYTFGSGTRLTVV.

This clone has a handful of counts. Different DNA sequences within this sample yield the same CDR3. V and J are TRBV2 and TRBJ1-1; D gene unclear. The length of the CDR3 is 10 residues. CDR1 and CDR2 (germline): SNHLY, FYNNEI. V shed 7 bases and J shed 5 bases, with 5 bases lying between them. The CDR3 nucleotides read TGTGCCAGCACGGTAACTGAAGCTTTCTTT. This encodes CASTVTEAFF.

The chain recombines TRBV9 with TRBJ2-7, with a tentative D call TRBD1 (5 bases). In germline, CDR1 is SGDLS, CDR2 YYNGEE. Trimming shortened V by 5 bases and J by 0 bases, and 18 bases separated the two germline ends. The CDR3 spans 16 residues. This chain's CDR3 is CASSAKDTTYSYEQYF. The CDR3 DNA reads TGTGCCAGCAGTGCCAAGGACACTACATACTCCTACGAGCAGTACTTC.

V usage is TRBV25-1 and J usage is TRBJ1-4; D is perhaps TRBD1 (5 bases). Germline assignment: CDR1 MGHDK and CDR2 SYGVNS. V was shortened by 1 base and J by 2 bases, with 11 bases between the two germline ends. The CDR3 covers 16 residues. The CDR3 loop is CASSELARQTNEKLFF. For the CDR3, the DNA is TGTGCCAGCAGTGAATTAGCAAGACAGACTAATGAAAAACTGTTTTTT.

This rearrangement joins TRBV6-1 to TRBJ1-2; perhaps TRBD1 as D (5 bases). CDR1 is MNHNS and CDR2 is SASEGT in the germline V gene. V was pared by 3 bases and J by 4 bases, with 9 bases between. The CDR3 sequence is 13 residues long. Written as DNA, the CDR3 is TGTGCCAGCAGTGAGACAGATACCTATGGCTACACCTTC. It specifies CASSETDTYGYTF.

The CDR3 reads CASSQVYVDRAEKLFF. The DNA of the CDR3 is TGCGCCAGCAGCCAAGTGTACGTGGACAGGGCTGAAAAACTGTTTTTT. The chain has TRBV4-1 and TRBJ1-4, with 8 bases aligning to TRBD1. Germline loops: CDR1 MGHRA, CDR2 YSYEKL. The CDR3 is 16 amino acids. With V trimmed by 1 base and J by 7 bases, 8 bases remained unmatched.

This clone was seen only a few times. The chain combines TRBV28 with TRBJ1-2, with D perhaps TRBD1 (5 bases). The CDR3 totals 12 residues. Trimming removed 3 bases at V and 8 bases at J, with 10 bases between. The germline gives CDR1 MDHEN, CDR2 SYDVKM. This CDR3 is CASSLPGGGYTF. CDR3 coding DNA: TGTGCCAGCAGTTTGCCCGGGGGGGGCTACACCTTC.

This clone was seen a single time. V usage is TRBV9 and J usage is TRBJ2-5; 8 nucleotides match TRBD1. Trimming cost V 3 bases and J 2 bases; bases outside gene matches: 9. Germline V CDR1 and CDR2: SGDLS, YYNGEE. The length of the CDR3 is 16 residues. CDR3 residues: CASSAGQGLGQETQYF. DNA of the CDR3: TGTGCCAGCAGCGCAGGACAGGGATTGGGACAAGAGACCCAGTACTTC.

This clone was seen a handful of times. J is TRBJ2-2 and V is TRBV2, with D uncertain. V lost 6 bases, J lost 3 bases, and 11 bases lay in between. Germline V gene data show CDR1 as SNHLY and CDR2 as FYNNEI. The CDR3 length is 14 residues. The DNA for the CDR3 is TGTGCCAGCAGAAACCAGATGGACACCGGGGAGCTGTTTTTT. It yields the protein CASRNQMDTGELFF.

V gene TRBV10-3 combines with J gene TRBJ2-2, with 8 bases fitting TRBD1. V lost 8 bases and J lost 5; bases outside the gene matches: 4. Germline V gene lookup returns CDR1 ENHRY and CDR2 SYGVKD. The CDR3 is 13 residues long. CDR3 DNA: TGTGCCATCGCGGGACAGGAGACCGGGGAGCTGTTTTTT. It codes for CAIAGQETGELFF.

The rearrangement joins TRBV6-5 to TRBJ2-3; TRBD1 matches 8 bases. V lost 2 bases to trimming and J lost 1 base; unmatched junction nucleotides: 2. Germline V gene data show CDR1 as MNHEY and CDR2 as SVGAGI. This CDR3 has 15 amino acids. CDR3 DNA sequence: TGTGCCAGCAGTTACGACAGGGGTGGCACAGATACGCAGTATTTT. It yields the protein CASSYDRGGTDTQYF.

V gene TRBV29-1 combines with J gene TRBJ1-1; 7 bases are shared with TRBD1. V trimming: 4 bases; J trimming: 1 base; junction bases outside the gene matches: 3. The germline CDR1 and CDR2 sequences are SQVTM and ANQGSEA. The CDR3 loop spans 13 amino acids. CDR3 residues: CSVVGTANTEAFF. The CDR3 DNA follows: TGCAGCGTTGTCGGGACAGCGAACACTGAAGCTTTCTTT.

V gene TRBV9 combines with J gene TRBJ2-1, with D perhaps matching TRBD2 (5 bases). Looked up from germline, CDR1 is SGDLS and CDR2 is YYNGEE. V gave up 4 bases and J gave up 3 bases, with 14 bases separating them. The CDR3 extends over 15 amino acids. This CDR3 reads CASSPVGADYNEQFF. CDR3 in DNA: TGTGCCAGCAGCCCGGTGGGAGCTGACTACAATGAGCAGTTCTTC.

This clone has ten or more counts. In DNA, the CDR3 is TGTGCCTGGAATAAGGGGGCCTATAATTCACCCCTCCACTTT. The encoded protein is CAWNKGAYNSPLHF. The chain links TRBV30 to TRBJ1-6; a weak D match, TRBD1 (6 bases). The CDR3 sequence is 14 residues long. CDR1 is GTSNPN, CDR2 SVGIG, per germline (reference sequence). V was pared by 4 bases and J by 2 bases, with 9 bases between.

V and J are TRBV6-5 and TRBJ2-3; TRBD2 might be the D (5 bases). V lost 6 bases and J lost 5, with 9 bases in between. Germline CDR1 and CDR2: MNHEY and SVGAGI. This CDR3 is 12 amino acids long. The CDR3 nucleotides are TGTGCCAGCAGCCTACTAGAAGATACGCAGTATTTT. As protein: CASSLLEDTQYF.

This sequence joins TRBV19 and TRBJ1-4, with TRBD1 as a possible D gene (6 bases). The CDR3 runs 14 residues. V lost 7 bases to trimming and J lost 7 bases, with 16 bases between them. CDR1 and CDR2 from the germline V gene are LNHDA and SQIVND (reference sequence). The CDR3 loop reads CASNRQGWGEKLFF. The DNA of the CDR3 is TGTGCCAGTAATCGCCAGGGGTGGGGTGAAAAACTGTTTTTT.

The chain uses TRBV6-5 and TRBJ2-3; D unresolved. Looked up from germline, CDR1 is MNHEY and CDR2 is SVGAGI. The CDR3 contains 12 residues. The germline V and J ends were trimmed by 5 bases and 6 bases, with 9 bases remaining between them. The CDR3 DNA sequence: TGTGCCAGCAGTACCTCCCAGGATACGCAGTATTTT. Its translation: CASSTSQDTQYF.

The chain has TRBV27 and TRBJ1-1, with D maybe TRBD1 (6 bases). The germline gives CDR1 MNHEY, CDR2 SMNVEV (reference sequence). V lost 0 bases, J lost 1 base, and 6 bases lay in between. CDR3 length: 14 amino acids. The CDR3 coding sequence is TGTGCCAGCAGTTTATCAGGGGGGAACACTGAAGCTTTCTTT. Its protein product is CASSLSGGNTEAFF.